This T cell receptor (beta chain) was profiled in a study of identical twins. TCRdb reprocessed the 5' RACE reads via MiXCR and lists one record per CDR3 protein. The repertoire holds some 240,000 distinct CDR3 sequences, with around 8% as singletons. This clonotype was observed at least ten times. The antigen is undetermined. Study results and caveats: Insertions were reduced in abundant cord blood beta clonotypes but not in memory repertoires. Recombination models fit unrelated individuals' TCR alpha sharing but underestimated twins'.

Healthy Caucasian individuals made up all the donors. Germline V CDR1 and CDR2: LNHNV, YYDKDF (reference sequence). Trimming removed 5 bases at V and 3 bases at J, with 23 bases between. This CDR3 is built from 18 residues. These data also formed part of another study, on yellow fever vaccine responses in identical twins.

This TCR came from a woman aged 18-35 years in good health. The sample comprised CD8+ T cells sorted from blood. The V and J genes are TRBV15 and TRBJ2-4; perhaps TRBD1 as D (5 bases). The chain's CDR3 is CATSPGPGSPFDKNIQYF. DNA for the CDR3: TGTGCCACCAGCCCAGGGCCCGGGTCACCCTTCGACAAAAACATTCAGTACTTC.